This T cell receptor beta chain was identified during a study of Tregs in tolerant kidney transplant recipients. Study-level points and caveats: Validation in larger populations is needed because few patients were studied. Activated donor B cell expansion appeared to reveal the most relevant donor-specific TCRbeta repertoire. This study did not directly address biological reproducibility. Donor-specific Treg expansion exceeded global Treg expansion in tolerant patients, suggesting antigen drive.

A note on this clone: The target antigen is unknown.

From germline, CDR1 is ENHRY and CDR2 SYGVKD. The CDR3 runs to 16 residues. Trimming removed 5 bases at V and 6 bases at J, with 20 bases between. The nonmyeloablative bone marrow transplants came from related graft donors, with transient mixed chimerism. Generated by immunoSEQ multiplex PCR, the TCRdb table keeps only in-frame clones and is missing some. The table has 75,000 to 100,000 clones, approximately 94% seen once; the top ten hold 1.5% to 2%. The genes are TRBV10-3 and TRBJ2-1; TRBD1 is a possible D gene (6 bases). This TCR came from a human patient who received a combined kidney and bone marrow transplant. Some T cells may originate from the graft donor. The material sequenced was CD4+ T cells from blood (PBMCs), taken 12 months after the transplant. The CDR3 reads CAISSGATDFGNEQFF. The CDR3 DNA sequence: TGTGCCATCAGTTCAGGGGCCACCGACTTCGGCAATGAGCAGTTCTTC.